The TCR beta chain described here comes from a study of shared clonotypes between healthy human individuals. The V and J ends lost 2 bases and 6 bases respectively, with 11 bases between them. Germline values: CDR1 KGHSH, CDR2 LQKENI. The CDR3 totals 14 residues. Genomic DNA from each subset was divided evenly over several immunoSEQ plates. Profiled with immunoSEQ multiplex PCR; TCRdb holds only in-frame clones, not every one. The data show roughly 650,000 clones, with approximately 97% seen just once and about 0.06% held by the top ten. The V gene is TRBV18, the J gene TRBJ1-5, with D possibly being TRBD1 (5 bases). Sequenced: naive CD4+ T cells sorted from blood. Specified subset: CD45RA+ positively selected. This clonotype was sampled from a woman in her 30s in good health. CDR3 nucleotides: TGTGCCAGCTCACCAGAACAGGAAGCTCAGCCCCAGCATTTT. Protein: CASSPEQEAQPQHF. Complete variable domain (other parts from reference TRBV18 and TRBJ1-5): NAGVMQNPRHLVRRRGQEARLRCSPMKGHSHVYWYRQLPEEGLKFMVYLQKENIIDESGMPKERFSAEFPKEGPSILRIQQVVRGDSAAYFCASSPEQEAQPQHFGDGTRLSIL.